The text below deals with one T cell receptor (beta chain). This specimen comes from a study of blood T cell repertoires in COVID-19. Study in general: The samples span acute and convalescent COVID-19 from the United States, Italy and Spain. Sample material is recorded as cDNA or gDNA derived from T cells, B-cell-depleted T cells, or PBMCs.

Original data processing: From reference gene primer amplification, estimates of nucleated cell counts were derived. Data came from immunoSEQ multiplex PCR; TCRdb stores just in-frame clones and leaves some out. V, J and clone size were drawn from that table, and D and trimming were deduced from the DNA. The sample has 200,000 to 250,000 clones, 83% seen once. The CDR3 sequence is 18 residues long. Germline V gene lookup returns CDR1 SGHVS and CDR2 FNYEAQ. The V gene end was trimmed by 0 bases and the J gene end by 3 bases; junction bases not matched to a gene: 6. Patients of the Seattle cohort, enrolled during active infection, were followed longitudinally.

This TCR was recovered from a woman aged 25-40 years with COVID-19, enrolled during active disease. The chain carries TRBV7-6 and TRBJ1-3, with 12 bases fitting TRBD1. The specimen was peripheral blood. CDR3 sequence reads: CASSLAGGQGAGGNTIYF. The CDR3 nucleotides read TGTGCCAGCAGCTTAGCTGGGGGACAGGGGGCCGGTGGAAACACCATATATTTT.